This entry concerns a single TCR beta chain. Its cognate antigen has yet to be identified. The record has no base qualities; no much larger clone is one base away. The CDR3 regions of human TCRbeta chains were analyzed by immunosequencing. For the original study's pipeline: TCRs in the repertoires were matched against a reference library of SARS-CoV-2-specific TCRs that had been generated with the MIRA antigen-specificity platform. Breadth was defined as the fraction of unique TCRs that were SARS-CoV-2-associated, and depth was defined as the fraction of total T cells that were SARS-CoV-2-associated. Using the MIRA data, each spike-specific TCR was assigned both to the spike region to which the TCR was reactive and to a CD4 or CD8 class. Log10-transformed breadth and depth values were compared by one-way ANOVA with Sidak's multiple comparisons tests. TCRdb stores this immuneACCESS table with in-frame sequences only. Part of the clones is absent; in the studies checked, under half of the shortfall reflects unresolved V genes, and no reason is known for the rest. Clone size and the V and J calls come from that table; the DNA yielded D and trimming. This sample comprises over 150,000 clones, approximately 90% of them detected only once. The ten largest make up about 2.8% of the sample.

Counted from cysteine to phenylalanine, this CDR3 has 15 amino acids. The DNA shown is the 45-base CDR3, in frame from base 1. V trim: 3 bases; J trim: 6 bases; unmatched bases: 8. Taken from the germline V gene (reference sequence), the CDR1 and CDR2 loops are LGHDT and YNNKEL. This entry belongs to a study of T cell responses to AZD1222 COVID-19 vaccine (dated by TCRdb to the early 2020s). Study-level background: AZD1222 recipients whose second dose came at about 4 weeks and those whose second dose came at about 12 weeks were combined into one group, since spike-specific TCR depth and breadth did not differ between the two schedules. TCR sequencing covered roughly 230 trial participants: 200 to 220 given two doses of AZD1222 and approximately 25 given two doses of MenACWY control vaccine. Enrollment into the trials was organized by age into subgroups of 18-55, 56-69 and 70-plus years, and those subgroups contained roughly 140, 27 and 60 TCR-sequenced participants, respectively.

The sample's time point label, in plain terms: baseline before first vaccination. Vaccinee samples came from UK trials COV001 and COV002, including a single-blind randomized controlled phase 2/3 trial of AZD1222 (ChAdOx1 nCoV-19) in healthy adults. For TCRbeta chain sequencing, PBMC samples were collected from trial participants at day 0 and at day 28 after the second dose. What the research found in general, with its limitations: Conclusions about previously exposed vaccinees are limited, since just a handful of AZD1222 recipients were seropositive for SARS-CoV-2 at baseline. Reportedly, almost half of the unique spike-specific TCRs recognized epitopes lying outside the regions that are mutated in the B.1.351 and B.1.1.7 variants. Most participants were white British and females outnumbered males, and the authors suggested that clonal diversity may have been underestimated. The 56-69-year group was small, and its depth increase did not reach significance, likely because of low power. Because no day 14 peak-response samples were available, repertoires were characterized only after the peak T cell response. The whole spike protein was spanned by vaccine-associated CD4 TCRs, and dominant responses were seen in regions 160-218 and 743-854. A significant rise in spike-specific TCR breadth and depth was observed after two AZD1222 doses relative to day 0 and relative to MenACWY recipients.

Sequencing used peripheral blood, obtained on day 0 of AZD1222 vaccination. The source of this sequence is an adult in good health. The chain links TRBV3-1 (or the pseudogene TRBV3-2) with TRBJ2-5, with 9 middle bases fitting TRBD1. The CDR3 loop reads CASSQAGTGHKTQYF. The DNA is TGTGCCAGCAGCCAGGCCGGGACAGGGCATAAGACCCAGTACTTC.